This is a list of T cell receptor beta chains from one sample in a study of regulatory T cells in long-lasting Graves disease. From the multiplex PCR reads, TCRdb called clonotypes with MiXCR, one entry per CDR3 protein. The sample yields roughly 610,000 distinct CDR3 sequences, more than 15% seen once. The same data also contributed to another study, on T cells in Graves' hyperthyroidism and ophthalmopathy.

The material was peripheral blood mononuclear cells (PBMCs), obtained at new diagnosis, from a patient treated with antithyroid drugs. The receptors shown here come from a man younger than 30 with Graves disease. The CDR3 runs from the conserved cysteine through the conserved F or W. D genes are given only for firm matches. Not every row has a clone size; where given, it reads once, few, many or a size class.

>TRBV20-1|TRBJ2-7|TRBD1|NA
TGCAGTGCTGGGACAGGGGATGAAGAGCAGTACTTC
CSAGTGDEEQYF
>TRBV7-9|TRBJ2-5|TRBD2|many
TGTGCCAGCAGCGCCGGGACTAGCGAGGAAGAGACCCAGTACTTC
CASSAGTSEEETQYF
>TRBV9|TRBJ2-7|NA|few
TGTGCCAGCAGCGAGGGGATAGGGTACGAGCAGTACTTC
CASSEGIGYEQYF
>TRBV3-1|TRBJ2-3|NA|NA
TGTGCCAGCAGCCAAGGGGGCTCCTCTAGCACAGATACGCAGTATTTT
CASSQGGSSSTDTQYF
>TRBV27|TRBJ2-3|NA|many
TGTGCCAGCCGAACTTGGTCCAGGACCACAGATACGCAGTATTTT
CASRTWSRTTDTQYF
>TRBV12-3/TRBV12-4|TRBJ2-2|NA|many
TGTGCCATCCCCAGGGCCGGGGGCAGCGCCGGGGAGCTGTTTTTT
CAIPRAGGSAGELFF
>TRBV25-1|TRBJ1-6|NA|NA
TGTGCCAGCAGTGAGGTGGGGAGTCTCAATTCACCCCTCCACTTT
CASSEVGSLNSPLHF
>TRBV12-3/TRBV12-4|TRBJ2-1|TRBD1|many
TGTGCCAGCAGAGAGGGACAGGGAGGTTACAATGAGCAGTTCTTC
CASREGQGGYNEQFF
>TRBV28|TRBJ2-2|NA|NA
TGTGCCAGCAGCTCAACCCCTGCGGGGTTACCCGGGGAGCTGTTTTTT
CASSSTPAGLPGELFF
>TRBV3-1|TRBJ2-1|TRBD2|many
TGTGCCAGCAGCCTGGCTAGCGGGAGGGGTGAGCAGTTCTTC
CASSLASGRGEQFF
>TRBV2|TRBJ1-5|NA|many
TGTGCCAGCAGGAAGGACACGTACTCTCAGCCCCAGCATTTT
CASRKDTYSQPQHF
>TRBV29-1|TRBJ1-5|TRBD1|NA
TGCAGCGTTGAGGAGCCGGACAGGGGGGAAGAAAGAGAGAGGGGAGGCAATCAGCCCCAGCATTTT
CSVEEPDRGEERERGGNQPQHF
>TRBV6-2/TRBV6-3|TRBJ2-3|NA|NA
TGTGCCAGCAGTTACTGGGACACTTTGGGTTTTGGTACGCAGTATTTT
CASSYWDTLGFGTQYF
>TRBV20-1|TRBJ2-7|NA|few
TGCAGTGCTAGAAACAGGAGCTACGAGCAGTACTTC
CSARNRSYEQYF
>TRBV11-1|TRBJ2-1|NA|many
TGTGCCAGCAGCTATGGTGGCGGGTTCTACAATGAGCAGTTCTTC
CASSYGGGFYNEQFF
>TRBV5-1|TRBJ2-2|TRBD2|NA
TGCGCCAGCAGCTTGGTGGCTAGCGGGAGTGCCGGGGAGCTGTTTTTT
CASSLVASGSAGELFF
>TRBV5-4|TRBJ2-5|NA|NA
TGTGCCAGCAGCTTTGGGACCCCCGGAGAGACCCAGTACTTC
CASSFGTPGETQYF
>TRBV2|TRBJ1-5|TRBD1|few
TGTGCCACTCAAGGACAGGTTGGTCAGCCCCAGCATTTT
CATQGQVGQPQHF
>TRBV11-3|TRBJ2-4|TRBD1|NA
TGTGCCAGCAGCTTCCGGAAGGGGGCGCGGACCAAAAACATTCAGTACTTC
CASSFRKGARTKNIQYF
>TRBV6-5|TRBJ1-5|NA|many
TGTGCCAGCAGTTACGGGGGTTATCAGCCCCAGCATTTT
CASSYGGYQPQHF
>TRBV11-2|TRBJ1-1|NA|NA
TGTGCCAGCAGCTGGAGGCGGGGGCATAAGAACACTGAAGCTTTCTTT
CASSWRRGHKNTEAFF
>TRBV12-3/TRBV12-4|TRBJ2-1|NA|many
TGTGCCAGCAGGAGCGACTACGCCTCCTACAATGAGCAGTTCTTC
CASRSDYASYNEQFF
>TRBV13|TRBJ1-3|TRBD1|NA
TGTGCCAGCAGCCGGATCGACAGGGGCTCTGGAAACACCATATATTTT
CASSRIDRGSGNTIYF
>TRBV5-1|TRBJ2-1|TRBD1|many
TGCGCCAGCAGACCGACCGGGACAGCCCAAAATGAGCAGTTCTTC
CASRPTGTAQNEQFF
>TRBV20-1|TRBJ2-1|TRBD2|NA
TGCAGTGCTGGAGCCAGTCCAACTAGCGGGAGATTCTTC
CSAGASPTSGRFF
>TRBV9|TRBJ2-1|TRBD2|few
TGTGCCAGCAGCGTAGGTCCTAGCGGGGGGATCTCCTACAATGAGCAGTTCTTC
CASSVGPSGGISYNEQFF
>TRBV12-3/TRBV12-4|TRBJ2-2|NA|many
TGTGCCAGCACCCGGGACTCCCCGAACACCGGGGAGCTGTTTTTT
CASTRDSPNTGELFF
>TRBV20-1|TRBJ2-5|TRBD2|few
TGCAGTGCTTTAACGCCCGGGGGGTTAACCGAAGAGACCCAGTACTTC
CSALTPGGLTEETQYF
>TRBV20-1|TRBJ1-5|NA|NA
TGCAGTGCTAGCAATGAGGGTAATCAGCCCCAGCATTTT
CSASNEGNQPQHF
>TRBV28|TRBJ2-7|NA|many
TGTGCCAGCAGTTTTCTGGCAGAGTCCTACGAGCAGTACTTC
CASSFLAESYEQYF
>TRBV2|TRBJ1-4|NA|many
TGTGCCAGCAGTGTTCAGGGGAGATCGACTAATGAAAAACTGTTTTTT
CASSVQGRSTNEKLFF
>TRBV24-1|TRBJ2-1|NA|few
TGTGCCACCAGTGATTTCGATAGCGCCAGCTCCTACAATGAGCAGTTCTTC
CATSDFDSASSYNEQFF
>TRBV5-1|TRBJ1-5|TRBD1|NA
TGCGCCAGCAGCTTGGCAGGGGGCGATAGCAATCAGCCCCAGCATTTT
CASSLAGGDSNQPQHF
>TRBV7-3|TRBJ2-1|NA|many
TGTGCCAGCAGCTTAAAGGGGGGGGCCTGGGACAATGAGCAGTTCTTC
CASSLKGGAWDNEQFF
>TRBV6-2/TRBV6-3|TRBJ1-2|TRBD1|NA
TGTGCCAGCAGTTGGGGACAGGGGGTCCTCGGCTACACCTTC
CASSWGQGVLGYTF
>TRBV5-1|TRBJ1-1|NA|many
TGCGCCAGCAGCTTGGATCCTACGGGCACTGAAGCTTTCTTT
CASSLDPTGTEAFF
>TRBV20-1|TRBJ2-5|TRBD2|NA
TGCAGTGCTAGACCCGGCGGGAGGGCCTCCGAGACCCAGTACTTC
CSARPGGRASETQYF
>TRBV20-1|TRBJ2-7|NA|NA
TGCAGTGCTAGCGATACCTACGAGCAGTACTTC
CSASDTYEQYF
>TRBV5-1|TRBJ1-1|NA|few
TGCGCCAGCAGTCGCGTCAGCCGAACTGAAGCTTTCTTT
CASSRVSRTEAFF
>TRBV11-3|TRBJ1-1|NA|many
TGTGCCAGCAGCCCCCACGCCGGGGGGAACACTGAAGCTTTCTTT
CASSPHAGGNTEAFF
>TRBV10-3|TRBJ1-1|TRBD1|NA
TGTGCTACTCAACGGGGACAGACAGCTTTCTTT
CATQRGQTAFF
>TRBV5-1|TRBJ2-7|NA|many
TGCGCCAGCAGCGAGTACAGGGAAGAGCAGTACTTC
CASSEYREEQYF
>TRBV5-1|TRBJ2-2|TRBD2|few
TGCGCCAGCAGCACCGAGCGGGAGAGCACCGGGGAGCTGTTTTTT
CASSTERESTGELFF
>TRBV7-2|TRBJ2-7|NA|many
TGTGCCAGCACTCCCGTGAGGACCTACGAGCAGTACTTC
CASTPVRTYEQYF
>TRBV28|TRBJ2-5|NA|many
TGTGCCAGCAGTTTAGTGGGAAAAGAGACCCAGTACTTC
CASSLVGKETQYF
>TRBV19|TRBJ1-2|NA|NA
TGTGCCAGTAGCACAGAACAGGGCTTCGCCTACACCTTC
CASSTEQGFAYTF
>TRBV12-3/TRBV12-4|TRBJ2-7|NA|many
TGTGCCAGCAGTTTAGTAGTCCACGAGCAGTACTTC
CASSLVVHEQYF
>TRBV3-1|TRBJ1-2|NA|NA
TGTGCCAGCAGCCAAGATTTAGGGTATGGCTACACCTTC
CASSQDLGYGYTF
>TRBV5-1|TRBJ1-1|TRBD1|NA
TGCGCCAGCACCCAAATGCCGGGACAGTCGAACACTGAAGCTTTCTTT
CASTQMPGQSNTEAFF
>TRBV20-1|TRBJ2-1|TRBD1|many
TGCAGTGCTAACCACAGGGGTAAGCAGTTCTTC
CSANHRGKQFF
>TRBV30|TRBJ2-1|TRBD2|many
TGTGCCTTTCGGCGGGGGAGAGGACCTACGGGGAATGAGCAGTTCTTC
CAFRRGRGPTGNEQFF
>TRBV20-1|TRBJ2-1|TRBD2|many
TGCAGTGCCAAAGGGACTAGCGGGAGTGATGAGCAGTTCTTC
CSAKGTSGSDEQFF
>TRBV27|TRBJ2-1|TRBD2|many
TGTGCCAGCAGTCACCCCCCGGGACTAGTCAAAGCCCATGAGCAGTTCTTC
CASSHPPGLVKAHEQFF
>TRBV15|TRBJ1-4|TRBD1|NA
TGTGCCACCAGCGGGGGACAGGGGTTGACTAATGAAAAACTGTTTTTT
CATSGGQGLTNEKLFF
>TRBV30|TRBJ1-1|TRBD1|many
TGTGCCTACCAAGGACAGGGCGGGACTGAAGCTTTCTTT
CAYQGQGGTEAFF
>TRBV30|TRBJ1-1|TRBD1|many
TGTGCCTGGAGTTTCGCATTTGGACAGGGGAGATTGAACACTGAAGCTTTCTTT
CAWSFAFGQGRLNTEAFF
>TRBV5-6|TRBJ1-1|TRBD1|NA
TGTGCCAGCAGCATAGGGACAGCGACGAACACTGAAGCTTTCTTT
CASSIGTATNTEAFF
>TRBV30|TRBJ1-1|NA|many
TGTGCCTGGCATTCGAACACTGAAGCTTTCTTT
CAWHSNTEAFF
>TRBV6-2/TRBV6-3|TRBJ2-1|NA|NA
TGTGCCCACCCCCCGCGCGTGGTGCAGTTCTTC
CAHPPRVVQFF